The clone carrying this T cell receptor delta chain was counted between two and nine times. The data derive from a study of gamma-delta T cells after stem cell transplantation. The junction had 2 bases not matched to a gene; V was cut back by 0 bases and J by 3 bases. In germline, CDR1 is GEAIGNYY, CDR2 EKD. The CDR3 length is 14 residues. With CATT, TCRdb re-called clones from the RT-PCR reads. The sample table includes some 54 delta-chain clones. Sequenced material: gamma-delta T cells. This TCR was sampled from a human donor. It is not recorded whose cells these are; they may come from a transplant donor. This table probably holds off-target reads from a library built for another chain. V and J are TRDV2 and TRDJ1; the match to TRDD3 covers 8 bases. CDR3: CACDTILGADKLIF. Here the CDR3 DNA reads TGTGCCTGTGACACCATACTGGGGGCCGATAAACTCATCTTT.